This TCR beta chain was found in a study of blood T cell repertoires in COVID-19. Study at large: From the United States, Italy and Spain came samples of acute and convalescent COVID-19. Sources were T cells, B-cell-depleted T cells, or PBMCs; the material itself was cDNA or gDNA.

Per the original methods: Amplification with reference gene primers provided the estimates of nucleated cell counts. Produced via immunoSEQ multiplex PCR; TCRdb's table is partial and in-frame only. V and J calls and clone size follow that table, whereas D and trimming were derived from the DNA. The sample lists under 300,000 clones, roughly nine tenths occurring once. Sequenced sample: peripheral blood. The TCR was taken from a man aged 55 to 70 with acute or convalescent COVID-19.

Written as DNA, the CDR3 is TGCAGCGTTGAACTAGCGGGAGGGGAGCAGTACTTC. It encodes CSVELAGGEQYF. V gene TRBV29-1 combines with J gene TRBJ2-7, with 12 bases aligning to TRBD2. Germline V gene data show CDR1 as SQVTM and CDR2 as ANQGSEA. The V and J ends lost 2 bases and 7 bases, in that order; junction bases with no gene match: 0. The CDR3 extends over 12 amino acids.